This T cell receptor (beta chain) was captured in a study of control samples from healthy donors and cancer patients (dated by TCRdb to the early 2020s). This clone was detected only once. Its antigen is unknown. Within one base of it there is no much larger clone, and no base qualities were kept. Preparation of the library involved the immunoSEQ multiplex PCR assay. Here the immuneACCESS table is served through TCRdb, limited to in-frame sequences with V and J called. Missing clones are a known gap in these copies; in checked studies unresolved V genes cover under half, and the rest lacks a known reason. This sample comprises 74,000 or so clones, around 89% of them detected only once. The leading ten clones occupy approximately 7% of the sample. CDR1 and CDR2, looked up from the germline V gene (reference sequence), are LNHDA and SQIVND. The cysteine opens and the phenylalanine closes a CDR3 of 14 amino acids. Only the CDR3 region is kept as DNA, spanning 42 bases read in frame from base 1. Ends trimmed: V by 5 bases, J by 2 bases; bases unmatched to a gene: 3.

What was sequenced was blood. Recombination connected TRBV19 to TRBJ1-5, with 7 bases aligning to TRBD1. The source is a man aged 45 to 65 in good health. The CDR3 protein: CASSYRGGNQPQHF. The DNA sequence is as follows: TGTGCCAGTAGTTACAGGGGTGGCAATCAGCCCCAGCATTTT. Supplemented by the reference TRBV19 and TRBJ1-5 proteins around the CDR3, the complete variable domain is DGGITQSPKYLFRKEGQNVTLSCEQNLNHDAMYWYRQDPGQGLRLIYYSQIVNDFQKGDIAEGYSVSREKKESFPLTVTSAQKNPTAFYLCASSYRGGNQPQHFGDGTRLSIL.